Presented here are 2 T cell receptor beta chains from one specimen sequenced in a study of T cell changes during pregnancy in multiple sclerosis. The table came from immunoSEQ multiplex PCR; TCRdb's copy has only in-frame clones and leaves some out. The sample yields approximately 53,000 clones, approximately 90% seen once. This specimen was CD4+ T cells from peripheral blood mononuclear cells, taken before pregnancy. These receptors were collected from a female donor with multiple sclerosis, enrolled in a pregnancy study.

The CDR3 loop is CASSKGQILAGGAEQFF. As DNA, the CDR3 is TGTGCCAGTAGTAAGGGACAGATACTAGCGGGCGGGGCGGAGCAGTTCTTC. The chain links TRBV19 to TRBJ2-1; 9 nucleotides agree with TRBD2. The CDR3 loop spans 17 amino acids. V shed 4 bases and J 10 bases; nucleotides not matched to a gene: 17. Germline V CDR1 and CDR2: LNHDA, SQIVND (reference sequence).

A remark on this clone: Mismatch with germline at one junction end may stem from a read error. This rearrangement joins TRBV10-3 to TRBJ2-7; perhaps TRBD1 as D (6 bases). Per the germline V gene, CDR1 is ENHRY and CDR2 is SYGVKD. The CDR3 is 15 amino acids. The DNA for the CDR3 is TGTGCCATCAGTGAGCTGGGGTCGAACAGGGTGGGGGTTTCCTTC. Translation: CAISELGSNRVGVSF.